This T cell receptor (beta chain) was sequenced in a study of T cell responses to AZD1222 COVID-19 vaccine. On this clone: Its antigen is as yet unknown.

The V and J ends lost 3 bases and 5 bases, in that order; junction bases with no gene match: 8. Germline V gene data show CDR1 as LNHDA and CDR2 as SQIVND (reference sequence). CDR3 length: 16 amino acids. Study outcomes and limitations: Baseline serostatus was positive in only a handful of AZD1222 recipients.

Some clones are missing from TCRdb's copy, which holds only in-frame ones; the method was immunoSEQ multiplex PCR. The sample records more than 250,000 clones, more than 80% being singletons. The rearrangement links TRBV19 to TRBJ2-2; 8 bases fit TRBD2. The source is an adult in good health. Sequencing was performed on peripheral blood, taken on day 0 of AZD1222 vaccination. In nucleotides, the CDR3 is TGTGCCAGTAGTATTGTCGGGGGGGCCTGGACCGGGGAGCTGTTTTTT. Residues: CASSIVGGAWTGELFF.